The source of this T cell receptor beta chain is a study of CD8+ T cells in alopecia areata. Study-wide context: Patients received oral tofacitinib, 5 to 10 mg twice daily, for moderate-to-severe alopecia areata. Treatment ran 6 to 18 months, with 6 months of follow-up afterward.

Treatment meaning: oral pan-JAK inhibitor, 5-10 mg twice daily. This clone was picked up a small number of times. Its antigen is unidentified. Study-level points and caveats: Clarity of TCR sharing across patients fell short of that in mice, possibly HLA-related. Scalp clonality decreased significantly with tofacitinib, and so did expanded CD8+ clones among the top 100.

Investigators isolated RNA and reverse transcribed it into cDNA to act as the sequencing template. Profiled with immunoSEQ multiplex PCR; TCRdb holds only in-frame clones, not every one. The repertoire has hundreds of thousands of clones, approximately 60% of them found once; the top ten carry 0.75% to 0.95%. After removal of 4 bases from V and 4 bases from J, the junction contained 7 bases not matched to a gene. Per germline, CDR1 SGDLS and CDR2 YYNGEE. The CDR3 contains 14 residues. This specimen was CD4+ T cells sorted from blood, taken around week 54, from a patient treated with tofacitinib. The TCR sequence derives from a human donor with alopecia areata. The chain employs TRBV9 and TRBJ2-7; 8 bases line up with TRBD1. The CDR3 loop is CASSLGQERYEQYF. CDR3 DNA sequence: TGTGCCAGCAGCCTGGGACAGGAGCGATACGAGCAGTACTTC. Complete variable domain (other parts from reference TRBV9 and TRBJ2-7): DSGVTQTPKHLITATGQRVTLRCSPRSGDLSVYWYQQSLDQGLQFLIQYYNGEERAKGNILERFSAQQFPDLHSELNLSSLELGDSALYFCASSLGQERYEQYFGPGTRLTVT.